This TCR beta chain was identified in a study of identical twins. Findings and caveats of the study: Out-of-frame beta chain sequences displayed weaker excess sharing between twins. There were fewer insertions in abundant cord blood beta clonotypes, but memory repertoires showed no such pattern. Invariant MAIT and iNKT cells are populations that could partly confound zero-insertion analyses. It was cross-sectional statistical analysis, not following the same donors, that the conclusions relied on.

The CDR3 sequence is 12 residues long. V gave up 6 bases and J gave up 4 bases; unmatched junction bases: 2. TCRdb analysed the 5' RACE reads with MiXCR anew, one entry per CDR3 protein. The table lists around 530,000 distinct CDR3 sequences, about 15% of them singletons. To note about this clonotype: What it binds is unknown.

These sequences were also reported in another study, on yellow fever vaccine responses in identical twins.

This chain links TRBV12-3 or TRBV12-4 with TRBJ2-5; 7 bases are a match to TRBD1. The sequencing sample was made of CD4+ T cells sorted from blood. The source of this sequence is a woman aged 18-29 years in good health. As DNA, the CDR3 is TGTGCCAGCAGCCGGGACAGAGAGACCCAGTACTTC. Translated: CASSRDRETQYF.